These 18 T cell receptor beta chains were sequenced from one sample in a study of shared T cell receptors in the human thymus. The repertoire was sequenced with immunoSEQ multiplex PCR; TCRdb's copy has only in-frame clones and lacks some. The profile shows 550,000 to 800,000 clones, approximately 85% of them singletons. These data were also reused for a study on human thymus T cells.

Input material: thymocytes. Receptors were obtained from a girl under three years old with a congenital heart defect.

This chain links TRBV6-1 with TRBJ1-1; D uncertain. The CDR3 length is 11 residues. Trimming shortened V by 10 bases and J by 7 bases, and 13 bases separated the two germline ends. From germline, CDR1 is MNHNS and CDR2 SASEGT. The CDR3 DNA is TGTGCCAACCGGCGGGGAGGTGAAGCTTTCTTT. It translates to CANRRGGEAFF.

The rearrangement links TRBV30 to TRBJ1-4; possible D gene TRBD1, 5 bases. Looked up from germline, CDR1 is GTSNPN and CDR2 is SVGIG (reference sequence). The length of the CDR3 is 16 residues. Trimming cost V 5 bases and J 7 bases, with 23 bases left between them. CDR3 DNA: TGTGCCTGGGTGGACCAGAGGACCGCTCAGGGTGAAAAACTGTTTTTT. Protein product: CAWVDQRTAQGEKLFF.

The J gene is TRBJ2-3, the V gene TRBV9; TRBD1 is a possible D gene (5 bases). CDR1 is SGDLS and CDR2 is YYNGEE in the germline V gene. The length of the CDR3 is 20 residues. V shed 4 bases and J shed 0 bases, with 27 bases lying between them. The CDR3 is CASSTPRTNEEVGSTDTQYF. The DNA for the CDR3 is TGTGCCAGCAGCACCCCCCGGACAAACGAGGAAGTGGGTAGCACAGATACGCAGTATTTT.

V usage is TRBV29-1 and J usage is TRBJ1-2, with 9 bases aligning to TRBD1. With V trimmed by 6 bases and J by 5 bases, 40 bases remained unmatched. This CDR3 has 24 amino acids. The V gene's germline CDR1 is SQVTM and CDR2 ANQGSEA. The CDR3 sequence: CSVPRRRGQGGGRSSINAGYGYTF. CDR3 DNA sequence: TGCAGCGTCCCGCGCCGAAGGGGACAGGGAGGGGGTCGAAGCTCCATAAACGCGGGGTATGGCTACACCTTC.

V and J are TRBV5-1 and TRBJ2-5; maybe TRBD2 (6 bases). CDR3 length: 16 amino acids. The V end lost 4 bases, the J end lost 3 bases, and 19 bases lay between the germline ends. Germline values: CDR1 SGHRS, CDR2 YFSETQ. CDR3 sequence: CASSHHPSADKETQYF. CDR3 nucleotide sequence: TGCGCCAGCAGCCACCACCCTAGCGCGGATAAAGAGACCCAGTACTTC. Looking up the rest from reference TRBV5-1 and TRBJ2-5 gives the full variable domain: KAGVTQTPRYLIKTRGQQVTLSCSPISGHRSVSWYQQTPGQGLQFLFEYFSETQRNKGNFPGRFSGRQFSNSRSEMNVSTLELGDSALYLCASSHHPSADKETQYFGPGTRLLVL.

J is TRBJ1-1 and V is TRBV27; D might be TRBD1 (6 bases). The germline V gene has CDR1 MNHEY and CDR2 SMNVEV (reference sequence). This CDR3 is 18 amino acids long. Trimming took off 0 bases at V and 5 bases at J, with 22 bases between the two ends. The CDR3 here is CASSLSTMNEGVGTEAFF. The CDR3 nucleotides read TGTGCCAGCAGTTTATCTACGATGAATGAGGGGGTGGGGACTGAAGCTTTCTTT.

Points on this clone: A read error may produce the germline difference seen at one junction end. The same CDR3 is also encoded by other DNA sequences in this sample. This chain connects TRBV7-8 to TRBJ1-6; 7 positions agree with TRBD1. The CDR3 has 16 amino acids. Germline V gene sequence: CDR1 SGHVS, CDR2 FQNEAQ. Written as DNA, the CDR3 is TGTGCCAGCAGCTTAGTGTTGGGGACAGTTAATTCCCCCCTCCACTTT. Residues: CASSLVLGTVNSPLHF.

This chain connects TRBV11-1 to TRBJ2-2; TRBD1 agrees at 9 bases. The V segment lost 0 bases and the J segment 9 bases; nucleotides outside the gene matches: 17. The CDR3 has 19 amino acids. Germline V CDR1 and CDR2: SGHAT, FQDESV (reference sequence). The CDR3 DNA sequence: TGTGCCAGCAGCTTAGCGCACAGGGGGCGTCCCGATCGGTCCAGGGAGCTGTTTTTT. Its protein product is CASSLAHRGRPDRSRELFF.

The rearrangement links TRBV6-5 to TRBJ1-1; D call uncertain. The length of the CDR3 is 13 residues. Trimming removed 0 bases from V and 7 bases from J, with 9 bases in between. From germline, CDR1 is MNHEY and CDR2 SVGAGI. The CDR3 nucleotides read TGTGCCAGCAGTTACTCGATCCCGAGTGAAGCTTTCTTT. This gives the protein CASSYSIPSEAFF.

This sequence joins TRBV4-1 and TRBJ2-5, with 10 bases fitting TRBD2. V shed 5 bases, J shed 1 base, and the junction held 10 bases outside the gene matches. CDR1 is MGHRA and CDR2 is YSYEKL in the germline V gene. The CDR3 has 17 amino acids. CDR3 loop: CASSAWIAGGLQETQYF. CDR3 sequence (DNA): TGCGCCAGCAGCGCCTGGATAGCGGGGGGCCTCCAAGAGACCCAGTACTTC.

This clone occurred once. This chain links TRBV10-3 with TRBJ2-5; D not resolved. The CDR3 has 14 residues. The V gene lost 3 bases and the J gene lost 5 bases, with 13 bases spanning the gap. Germline values: CDR1 ENHRY, CDR2 SYGVKD. In nucleotides, the CDR3 is TGTGCCATCAGTGAATTTACTATCTGGGAGACCCAGTACTTC. This sequence encodes CAISEFTIWETQYF.

The genes are TRBV10-3 and TRBJ1-2, with no clear D. The CDR3 contains 19 residues. The ends were cut back, 0 bases at V and 2 bases at J, with 22 bases in the middle. Germline values: CDR1 ENHRY, CDR2 SYGVKD. CDR3 residues: CAISESSPSGSAPNYGYTF. CDR3 bases: TGTGCCATCAGTGAGTCGAGTCCGTCGGGGAGCGCTCCCAACTATGGCTACACCTTC.

This clone showed up just once. J is TRBJ2-7 and V is TRBV7-2; D ambiguous. In germline, CDR1 is SGHTA, CDR2 FQGNSA. CDR3 length: 18 amino acids. Trimming shortened V by 3 bases and J by 0 bases, and 21 bases separated the two germline ends. The CDR3 DNA reads as TGTGCCAGCAGCTTTGTCATATGGGCGAGACCGAGCTCCTACGAGCAGTACTTC. As protein: CASSFVIWARPSSYEQYF.

This clone showed up just a few times. The V call is TRBV13, the J call TRBJ2-1; TRBD2 matches 12 bases. Germline assignment: CDR1 PRHDT and CDR2 FYEKMQ (reference sequence). After removal of 2 bases from V and 0 bases from J, the junction contained 11 bases not matched to a gene. This CDR3 comprises 20 residues. CDR3 coding DNA: TGTGCCAGCAGCTTACTAGCGGGGGGGCTAAACCTCAGCTCCTACAATGAGCAGTTCTTC. This sequence encodes CASSLLAGGLNLSSYNEQFF. Using reference TRBV13 and TRBJ2-1 for the parts outside the CDR3, the full variable domain is AAGVIQSPRHLIKEKRETATLKCYPIPRHDTVYWYQQGPGQDPQFLISFYEKMQSDKGSIPDRFSAQQFSDYHSELNMSSLELGDSALYFCASSLLAGGLNLSSYNEQFFGPGTRLTVL.

The CDR3 region is CASSDRTGVGGEPLGYTF. The CDR3 DNA reads TGTGCCAGCAGTGATAGGACGGGTGTAGGGGGTGAGCCCCTTGGCTACACCTTC. This sequence joins TRBV2 and TRBJ1-2; a weak D match, TRBD1 (6 bases). CDR1 is SNHLY and CDR2 is FYNNEI in the germline V gene. CDR3 length: 18 residues. V lost 3 bases, J lost 7 bases, and 27 bases lay in between.

The chain uses TRBV9 and TRBJ2-2, with 12 bases matching TRBD2. V lost 7 bases and J lost 4; bases outside the gene matches: 11. Germline V gene lookup returns CDR1 SGDLS and CDR2 YYNGEE. This CDR3 comprises 17 residues. The CDR3 is CASSTSGGNGGTGELFF. CDR3 nucleotides: TGTGCCAGCTCGACTAGCGGGGGAAATGGGGGCACCGGGGAGCTGTTTTTT.

The chain is built from TRBV5-1 and TRBJ2-5, with TRBD1 matching 7 bases. The CDR3 is made up of 15 amino acids. J was trimmed by 5 bases and V by 4 bases; bases with no gene match: 11. Germline V CDR1 and CDR2: SGHRS, YFSETQ. CDR3 in amino acids: CASSPTGQDWETQYF. Here the CDR3 DNA reads TGCGCCAGCAGCCCCACTGGACAGGATTGGGAGACCCAGTACTTC.

The chain is built from TRBV25-1 and TRBJ1-5, with unresolved D. Trimming took off 2 bases at V and 0 bases at J, with 5 bases between the two ends. The CDR3 is made up of 14 amino acids. Germline V gives CDR1 MGHDK, CDR2 SYGVNS. The DNA for the CDR3 is TGTGCCAGCAGTGAAGGAGCTAGCAATCAGCCCCAGCATTTT. It is translated as CASSEGASNQPQHF.